The entry below gives a single TCR beta chain sequence along with its context. Its binding antigen is unknown. Base-call qualities are not available, and no considerably larger clone is one nucleotide away. These data belong to a study of Ad26.COV2.S vaccination and SARS-CoV-2 variants (dated by TCRdb to the early 2020s). A note on the overall study: Donors in the vaccine arm were drawn from COV1001, a multicentre, randomized, double-blind, placebo-controlled phase I-IIa trial testing Ad26.COV2.S in healthy adults. Dosing of Ad26.COV2.S was intramuscular, at either 5x10^10 or 1x10^11 viral particles, delivered as one shot or as two shots spaced 56 days apart. TCRbeta repertoire sequencing was used to assess the specificity and breadth of SARS-CoV-2-reactive T cell receptors after Ad26.COV2.S vaccination. The TCR-sequenced set comprised about 32 samples: some 20 Ad26.COV2.S vaccine recipients, 5 placebo recipients and 8 SARS-CoV-2 convalescent individuals. Participants in the trial were split at random into five groups of five each, receiving low-dose or high-dose Ad26.COV2.S once or twice, or else placebo on both occasions. Investigators remained blinded to trial group allocation during experiments and outcome assessment.

Explained via the paper, the treatment or condition label denotes: 15 to 20 received Ad26.COV2.S at low or high dose, single or two shots; roughly 5 received placebo; per-sample allocation not given. Repertoires of vaccine and placebo recipients were sequenced from samples taken on day 63 after the first injection. In Cohort 1b, around 23 adults aged 18-55 years were enrolled at a single site in Boston, USA, between 29 July and 7 August 2020. As a vaccine, Ad26.COV2.S was a replication-incompetent adenovirus type 26 vector that expressed a prefusion-stabilized SARS-CoV-2 spike protein derived from the original Wuhan strain. TCRbeta CDR3 regions were sequenced with the immunoSEQ Assay. After extraction, genomic DNA underwent amplification by bias-controlled multiplex PCR, followed by high-throughput sequencing. In the authors' own workflow: Collapsing and filtering of sequences were performed to quantify the absolute abundance of each unique TCRbeta CDR3 region. T cell fraction was estimated by normalizing TCRbeta template counts to usable DNA, which was measured by amplifying reference genes present in all nucleated cells. Repertoire TCRs were annotated as SARS-CoV-2-specific by exact matching of V gene, CDR3 amino acid sequence and J gene to a known reactive TCR set. The reference SARS-CoV-2 TCR set came from MIRA and was filtered for enrichment in COVID-19-positive ImmuneCODE repertoires, removing public or cross-reactive TCRs. Using the MIRA antigens, annotated TCRs were further analysed by specific ORF or by position within an ORF. Depth was the summed frequency of annotated unique rearrangements, while breadth was defined as annotated unique rearrangements over total unique productive rearrangements. TCR breadth was compared between groups using two-sided Wilcoxon rank-sum tests. Here the immuneACCESS table is served through TCRdb, limited to in-frame sequences with V and J called. Missing clones are a known gap in these copies; in checked studies unresolved V genes cover under half, and the rest lacks a known reason. That table supplies the V and J calls and clone size; D and trimming were determined from the DNA. The sample has fewer than 400,000 clones on record, around 84% of them singletons. 1.9% of the sample is held by the ten biggest clonotypes.

What the authors observed across the whole study: Comparing responses between vaccine doses or regimens was not something the study was powered to do. Substantial breadth of spike-specific CD8+ and CD4+ T cell responses was reported after vaccination. It was noted by the authors that total T cell responses may have been underestimated by the TCR breadth and depth analyses. Vaccine and placebo recipients had similar non-spike TCR breadth, a finding consistent with the vaccine containing only spike. Compared with placebo recipients, Ad26.COV2.S recipients showed higher spike-specific TCR breadth (P = 0.0014).

Via the germline V gene, CDR1 is SGHVS and CDR2 FNYEAQ. Trimmed from V: 5 bases; trimmed from J: 7 bases; junction bases lacking a gene match: 22. The CDR3 covers 19 residues, taking in both the cysteine and the phenylalanine. The DNA shown is the 57-base CDR3, in frame from base 1. This chain joins TRBV7-6 to TRBJ1-2; the central 10 bases match TRBD1. Specimen: peripheral blood, collected in a trial of Ad26.COV2.S vaccine versus placebo. This sequence originates from a person aged 18-65 years who received the Ad26.COV2.S COVID-19 vaccine or a placebo. The base sequence is TGTGCCAGCAGCCCAGTCCCTCCCCGAGGGACAGGGGCGTTTCGTGGCTACACCTTC. It codes for CASSPVPPRGTGAFRGYTF.